This T cell receptor beta chain appears in the sequencing data of a study of response to subunit inactivated influenza vaccine. Overall study results and limits: Few new T cells, the authors suggested, are recruited by each seasonal influenza vaccination.

TCRdb ran MiXCR on the RT-PCR reads and lists one entry per CDR3 protein. The top ten clones hold over 10% of a sample with more than 400,000 distinct CDR3 sequences, about 7.2% of them seen once. The V gene's germline CDR1 is GTSNPN and CDR2 SVGIG (reference sequence). The CDR3 is 11 amino acids. The ends were cut back, 3 bases at V and 1 base at J, with 0 bases in the middle. This clonotype was seen more than once but under ten times. Its specificity is unknown. This TCR was recovered from a man aged 50 to 69 who received an inactivated influenza vaccine. The rearrangement links TRBV30 to TRBJ2-2, with D hard to call. Here the sequenced sample was PBMCs from blood, taken about 24 months after vaccination. This CDR3 is CAWRNTGELFF. CDR3 nucleotide sequence: TGTGCCTGGAGGAACACCGGGGAGCTGTTTTTT.